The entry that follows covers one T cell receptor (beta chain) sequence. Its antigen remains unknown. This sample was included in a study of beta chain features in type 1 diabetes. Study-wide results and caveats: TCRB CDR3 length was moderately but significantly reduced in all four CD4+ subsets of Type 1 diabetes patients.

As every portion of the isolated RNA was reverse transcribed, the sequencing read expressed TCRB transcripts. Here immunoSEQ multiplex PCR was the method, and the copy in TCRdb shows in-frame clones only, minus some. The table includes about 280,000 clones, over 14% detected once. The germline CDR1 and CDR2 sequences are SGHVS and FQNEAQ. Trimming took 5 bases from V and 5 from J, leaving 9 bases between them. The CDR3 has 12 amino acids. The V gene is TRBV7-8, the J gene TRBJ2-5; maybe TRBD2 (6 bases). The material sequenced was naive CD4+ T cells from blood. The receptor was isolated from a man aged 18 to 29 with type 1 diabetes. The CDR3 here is CASSGRGETQYF. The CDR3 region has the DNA TGTGCCAGCAGCGGTCGGGGGGAGACCCAGTACTTC.